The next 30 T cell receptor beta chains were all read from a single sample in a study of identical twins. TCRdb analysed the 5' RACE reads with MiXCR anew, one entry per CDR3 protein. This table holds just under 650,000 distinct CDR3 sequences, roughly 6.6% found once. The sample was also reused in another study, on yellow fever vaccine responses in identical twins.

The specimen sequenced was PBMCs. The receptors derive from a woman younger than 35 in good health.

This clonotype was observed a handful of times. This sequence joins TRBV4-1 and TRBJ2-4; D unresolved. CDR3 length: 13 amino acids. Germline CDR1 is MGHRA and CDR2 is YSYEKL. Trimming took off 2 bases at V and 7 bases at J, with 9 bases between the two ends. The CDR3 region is CASSQRAGNIQYF. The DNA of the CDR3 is TGCGCCAGCAGCCAAAGGGCCGGGAACATTCAGTACTTC.

CDR3 amino acids: CASSGPRTGFNYEQYF. In DNA form, the CDR3 reads TGCGCCAGCAGTGGGCCGAGAACAGGGTTCAACTACGAGCAGTACTTC. The rearrangement uses TRBV10-1 and TRBJ2-7; possibly TRBD1 for D (6 bases). CDR1 is WNHNN, CDR2 SYGVQD, per germline (reference sequence). The CDR3 runs 16 residues. Trimming took 4 bases from V and 3 from J, leaving 19 bases between them.

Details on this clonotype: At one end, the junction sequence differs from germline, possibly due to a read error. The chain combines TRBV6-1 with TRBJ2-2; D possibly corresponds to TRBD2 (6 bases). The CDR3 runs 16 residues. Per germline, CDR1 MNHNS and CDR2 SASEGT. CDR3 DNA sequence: TGTGCCAGCAGCGAAGGAGGGGACGGGATCACCGGGGAGCTGTTTTTT. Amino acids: CASSEGGDGITGELFF.

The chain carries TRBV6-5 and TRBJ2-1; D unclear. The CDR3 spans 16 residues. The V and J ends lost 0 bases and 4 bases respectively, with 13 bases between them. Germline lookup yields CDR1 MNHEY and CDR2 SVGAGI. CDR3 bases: TGTGCCAGCAGTTACTCGATAGGACGGGCGTACAATGAGCAGTTCTTC. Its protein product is CASSYSIGRAYNEQFF.

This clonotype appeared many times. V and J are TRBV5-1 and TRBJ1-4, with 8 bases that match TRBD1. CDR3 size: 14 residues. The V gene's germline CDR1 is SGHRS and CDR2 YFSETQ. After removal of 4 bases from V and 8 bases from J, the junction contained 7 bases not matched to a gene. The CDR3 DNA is TGCGCCAGCAGCCCGGACAGGGCTAGGGAAAAACTGTTTTTT. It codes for CASSPDRAREKLFF.

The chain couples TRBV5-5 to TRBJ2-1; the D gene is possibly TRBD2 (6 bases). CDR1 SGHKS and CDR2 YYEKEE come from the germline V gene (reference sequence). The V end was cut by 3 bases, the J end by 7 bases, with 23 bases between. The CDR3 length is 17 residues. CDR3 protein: CASSSLPQSGPSNEQFF. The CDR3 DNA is TGTGCCAGCAGCTCGCTCCCCCAAAGCGGGCCTTCGAATGAGCAGTTCTTC.

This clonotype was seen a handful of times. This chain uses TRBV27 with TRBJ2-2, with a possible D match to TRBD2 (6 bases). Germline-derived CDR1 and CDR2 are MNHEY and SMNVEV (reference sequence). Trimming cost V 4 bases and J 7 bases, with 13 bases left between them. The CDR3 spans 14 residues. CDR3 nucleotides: TGTGCCAGCAGTTCGGGGGTGTGGATCGGGGAGCTGTTTTTT. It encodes CASSSGVWIGELFF.

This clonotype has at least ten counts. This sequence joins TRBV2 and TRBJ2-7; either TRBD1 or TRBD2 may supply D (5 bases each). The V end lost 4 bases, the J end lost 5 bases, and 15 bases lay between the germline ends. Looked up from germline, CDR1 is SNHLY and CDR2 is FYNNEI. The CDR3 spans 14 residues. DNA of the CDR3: TGTGCCAGCAGTGTTCCCGGGACCTCTCACGAGCAGTACTTC. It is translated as CASSVPGTSHEQYF.

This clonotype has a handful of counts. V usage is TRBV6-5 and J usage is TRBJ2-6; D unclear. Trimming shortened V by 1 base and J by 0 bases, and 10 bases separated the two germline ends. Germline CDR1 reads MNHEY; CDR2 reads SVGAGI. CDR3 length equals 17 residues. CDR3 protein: CASSYWVVSSGANVLTF. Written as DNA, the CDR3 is TGTGCCAGCAGTTACTGGGTCGTTAGCTCTGGGGCCAACGTCCTGACTTTC.

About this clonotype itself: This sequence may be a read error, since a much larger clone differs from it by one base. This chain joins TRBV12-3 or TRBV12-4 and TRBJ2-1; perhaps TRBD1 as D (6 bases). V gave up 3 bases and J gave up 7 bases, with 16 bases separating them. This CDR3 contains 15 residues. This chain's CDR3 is CASSFRTELTNEQFF. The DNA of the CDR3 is TGTGCCAGCAGTTTCAGGACAGAGTTAACGAATGAGCAGTTCTTC.

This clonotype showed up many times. The CDR3 DNA sequence: TGTGCCAGCAGCTCCCACGGCGCGGGAGGCTCAGATACGCAGTATTTT. It translates to CASSSHGAGGSDTQYF. V gene TRBV7-3 combines with J gene TRBJ2-3; TRBD2 matches 8 bases. V lost 4 bases, J lost 4 bases, and 10 bases stayed unmatched. The CDR3 covers 16 residues. The germline CDR1 and CDR2 sequences are SGHTA and FQGTGA.

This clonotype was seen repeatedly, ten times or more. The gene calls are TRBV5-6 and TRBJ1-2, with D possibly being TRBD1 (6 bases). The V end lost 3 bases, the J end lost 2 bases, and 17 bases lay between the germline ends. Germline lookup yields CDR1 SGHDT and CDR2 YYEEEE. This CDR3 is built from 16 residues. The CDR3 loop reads CASSSWTVRRNYGYTF. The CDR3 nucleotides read TGTGCCAGCAGCTCGTGGACAGTGAGGCGCAACTATGGCTACACCTTC.

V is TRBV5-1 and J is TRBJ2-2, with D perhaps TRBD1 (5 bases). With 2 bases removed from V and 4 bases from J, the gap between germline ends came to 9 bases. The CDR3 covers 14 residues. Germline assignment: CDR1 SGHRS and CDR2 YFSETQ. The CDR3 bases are TGCGCCAGCAGCTTAAAAAGGGGCACCGGGGAGCTGTTTTTT. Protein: CASSLKRGTGELFF. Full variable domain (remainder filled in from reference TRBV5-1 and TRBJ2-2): KAGVTQTPRYLIKTRGQQVTLSCSPISGHRSVSWYQQTPGQGLQFLFEYFSETQRNKGNFPGRFSGRQFSNSRSEMNVSTLELGDSALYLCASSLKRGTGELFFGEGSRLTVL.

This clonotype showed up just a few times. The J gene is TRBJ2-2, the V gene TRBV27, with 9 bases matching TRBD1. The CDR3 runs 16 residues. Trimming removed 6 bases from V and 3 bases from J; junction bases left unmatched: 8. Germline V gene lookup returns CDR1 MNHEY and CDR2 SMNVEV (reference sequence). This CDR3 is CASSQGTGRHTGELFF. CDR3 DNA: TGTGCCAGCAGCCAAGGGACAGGGAGACACACCGGGGAGCTGTTTTTT.

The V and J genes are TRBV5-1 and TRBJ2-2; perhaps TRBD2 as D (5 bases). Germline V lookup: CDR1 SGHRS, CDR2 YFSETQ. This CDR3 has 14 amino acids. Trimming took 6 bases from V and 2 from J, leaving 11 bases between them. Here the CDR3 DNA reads TGCGCCAGCAATTGGACTCCTAACACCGGGGAGCTGTTTTTT. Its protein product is CASNWTPNTGELFF.

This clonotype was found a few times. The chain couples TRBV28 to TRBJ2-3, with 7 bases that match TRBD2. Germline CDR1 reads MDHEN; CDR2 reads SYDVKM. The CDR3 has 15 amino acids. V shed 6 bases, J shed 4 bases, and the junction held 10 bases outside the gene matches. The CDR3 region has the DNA TGTGCCAGCAGACTTTCGGGGGGAAGGGCAGATACGCAGTATTTT. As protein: CASRLSGGRADTQYF.

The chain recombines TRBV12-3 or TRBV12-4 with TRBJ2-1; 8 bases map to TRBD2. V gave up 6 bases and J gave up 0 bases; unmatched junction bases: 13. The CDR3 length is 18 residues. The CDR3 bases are TGTGCCAGCAGACCCGGACTAGCCCAGCTTTCCTCCTACAATGAGCAGTTCTTC. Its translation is CASRPGLAQLSSYNEQFF.

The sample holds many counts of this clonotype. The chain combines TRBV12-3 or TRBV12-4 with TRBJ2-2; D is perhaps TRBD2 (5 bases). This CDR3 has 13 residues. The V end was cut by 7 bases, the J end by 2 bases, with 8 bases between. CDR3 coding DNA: TGTGCCAGCAAGGACTTAAACACCGGGGAGCTGTTTTTT. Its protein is CASKDLNTGELFF.

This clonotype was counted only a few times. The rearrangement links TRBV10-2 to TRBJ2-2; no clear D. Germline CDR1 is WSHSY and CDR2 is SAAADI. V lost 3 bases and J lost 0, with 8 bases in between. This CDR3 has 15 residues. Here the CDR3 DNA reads TGCGCCAGCAGTGATGGGAAATCGAACACCGGGGAGCTGTTTTTT. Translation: CASSDGKSNTGELFF.

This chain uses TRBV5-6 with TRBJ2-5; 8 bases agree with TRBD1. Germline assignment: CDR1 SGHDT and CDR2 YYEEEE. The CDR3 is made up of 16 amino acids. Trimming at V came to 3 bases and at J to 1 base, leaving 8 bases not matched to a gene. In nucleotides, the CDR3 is TGTGCCAGCAGCTCGGGACAGGCCGGGGCCCAAGAGACCCAGTACTTC. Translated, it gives CASSSGQAGAQETQYF. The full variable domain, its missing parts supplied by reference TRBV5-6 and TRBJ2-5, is DAGVTQSPTHLIKTRGQQVTLRCSPKSGHDTVSWYQQALGQGPQFIFQYYEEEERQRGNFPDRFSGHQFPNYSSELNVNALLLGDSALYLCASSSGQAGAQETQYFGPGTRLLVL.

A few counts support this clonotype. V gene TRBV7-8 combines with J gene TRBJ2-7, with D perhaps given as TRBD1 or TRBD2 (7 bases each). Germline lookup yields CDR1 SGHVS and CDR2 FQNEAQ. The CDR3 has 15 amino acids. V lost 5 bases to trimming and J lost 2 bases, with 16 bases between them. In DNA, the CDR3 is TGTGCCAGCAGCCGGGGGGAGGGGACAGCCTACGAGCAGTACTTC. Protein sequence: CASSRGEGTAYEQYF.

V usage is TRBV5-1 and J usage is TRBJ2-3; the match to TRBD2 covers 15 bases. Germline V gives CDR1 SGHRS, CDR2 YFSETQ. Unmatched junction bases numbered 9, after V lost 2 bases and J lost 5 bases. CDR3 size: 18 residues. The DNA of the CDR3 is TGCGCCAGCAGCTTTGGACTAGCGGGAGGGAACACTGGAGATACGCAGTATTTT. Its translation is CASSFGLAGGNTGDTQYF.

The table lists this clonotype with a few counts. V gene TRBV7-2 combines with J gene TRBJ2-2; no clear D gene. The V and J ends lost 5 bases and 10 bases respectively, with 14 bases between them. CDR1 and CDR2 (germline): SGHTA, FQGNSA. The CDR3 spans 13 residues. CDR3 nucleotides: TGTGCCAGCAGCCCCTGGGCCGGCGCGGAGCTGTTTTTT. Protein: CASSPWAGAELFF. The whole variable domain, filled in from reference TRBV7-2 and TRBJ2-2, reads GAGVSQSPSNKVTEKGKDVELRCDPISGHTALYWYRQSLGQGLEFLIYFQGNSAPDKSGLPSDRFSAERTGGSVSTLTIQRTQQEDSAVYLCASSPWAGAELFFGEGSRLTVL.

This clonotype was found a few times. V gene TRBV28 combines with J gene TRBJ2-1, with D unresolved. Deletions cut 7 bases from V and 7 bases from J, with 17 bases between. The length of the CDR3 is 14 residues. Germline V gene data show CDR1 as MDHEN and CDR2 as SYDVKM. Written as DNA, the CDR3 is TGTGCCAGCACGGCTGACGGTCCTGGGAATGAGCAGTTCTTC. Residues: CASTADGPGNEQFF. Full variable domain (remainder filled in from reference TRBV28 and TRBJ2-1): DVKVTQSSRYLVKRTGEKVFLECVQDMDHENMFWYRQDPGLGLRLIYFSYDVKMKEKGDIPEGYSVSREKKERFSLILESASTNQTSMYLCASTADGPGNEQFFGPGTRLTVL.

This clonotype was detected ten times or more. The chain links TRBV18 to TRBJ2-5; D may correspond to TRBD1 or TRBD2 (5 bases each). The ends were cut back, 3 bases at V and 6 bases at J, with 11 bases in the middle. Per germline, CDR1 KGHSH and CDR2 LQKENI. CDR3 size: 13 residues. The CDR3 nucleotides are TGTGCCAGCTCACCCCGAGAGGGGAAGACCCAGTACTTC. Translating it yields CASSPREGKTQYF.

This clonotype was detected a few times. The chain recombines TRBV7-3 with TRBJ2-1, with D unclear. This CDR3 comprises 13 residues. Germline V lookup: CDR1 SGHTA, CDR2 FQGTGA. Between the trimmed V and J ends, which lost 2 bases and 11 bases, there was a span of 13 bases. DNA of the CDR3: TGTGCCAGCAGCTTACCCCCGGCTACCCAGCAGTTCTTC. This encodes CASSLPPATQQFF.

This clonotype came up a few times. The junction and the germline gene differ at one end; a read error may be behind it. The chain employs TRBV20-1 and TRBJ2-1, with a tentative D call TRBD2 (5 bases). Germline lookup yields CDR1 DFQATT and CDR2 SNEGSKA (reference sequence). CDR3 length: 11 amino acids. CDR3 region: CSPSTYYEQFF. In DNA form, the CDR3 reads TGCAGCCCTAGCACCTACTATGAGCAGTTCTTC.

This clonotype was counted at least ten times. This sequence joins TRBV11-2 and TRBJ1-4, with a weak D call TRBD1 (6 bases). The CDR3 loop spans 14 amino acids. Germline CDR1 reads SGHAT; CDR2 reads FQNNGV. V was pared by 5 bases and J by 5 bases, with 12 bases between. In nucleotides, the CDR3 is TGTGCCAGCAGCCAAGGACAGAGAAATGAAAAACTGTTTTTT. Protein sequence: CASSQGQRNEKLFF.

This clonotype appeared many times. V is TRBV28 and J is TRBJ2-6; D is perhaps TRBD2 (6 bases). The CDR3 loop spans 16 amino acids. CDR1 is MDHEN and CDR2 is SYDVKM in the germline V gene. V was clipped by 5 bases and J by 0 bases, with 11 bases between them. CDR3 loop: CASSELANSGANVLTF. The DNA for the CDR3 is TGTGCCAGCAGTGAGCTAGCGAACTCTGGGGCCAACGTCCTGACTTTC.

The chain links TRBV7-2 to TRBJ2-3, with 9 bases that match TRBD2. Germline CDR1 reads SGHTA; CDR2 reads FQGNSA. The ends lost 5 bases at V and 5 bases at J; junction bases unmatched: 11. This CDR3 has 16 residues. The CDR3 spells CASSPIGGRAKDTQYF. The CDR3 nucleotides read TGTGCCAGCAGCCCCATCGGCGGGAGGGCGAAAGATACGCAGTATTTT.